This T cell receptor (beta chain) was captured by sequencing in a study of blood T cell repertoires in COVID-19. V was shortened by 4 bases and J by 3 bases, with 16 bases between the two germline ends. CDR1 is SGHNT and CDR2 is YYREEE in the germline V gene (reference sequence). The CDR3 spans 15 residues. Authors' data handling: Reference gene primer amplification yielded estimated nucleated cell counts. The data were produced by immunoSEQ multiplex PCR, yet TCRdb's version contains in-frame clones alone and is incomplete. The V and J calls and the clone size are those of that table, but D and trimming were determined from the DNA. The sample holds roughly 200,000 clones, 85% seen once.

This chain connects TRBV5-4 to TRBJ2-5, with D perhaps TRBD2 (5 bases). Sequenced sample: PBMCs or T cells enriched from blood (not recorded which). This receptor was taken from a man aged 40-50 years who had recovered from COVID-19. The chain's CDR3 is CASSTKRSAKETQYF. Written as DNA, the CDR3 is TGTGCCAGCAGCACCAAGCGGAGTGCAAAAGAGACCCAGTACTTC.